This is a list of T cell receptor beta chains from one sample in a study of beta chain features in type 1 diabetes. The repertoire was sequenced with immunoSEQ multiplex PCR; TCRdb's copy has only in-frame clones and lacks some. The table lists about 120,000 clones, 15% to 20% of them singletons. The specimen sequenced was central memory CD4+ T cells from blood. These receptors were taken from a man aged 18 to 30 with type 1 diabetes. CDR3s include the opening cysteine and the closing phenylalanine or tryptophan. Not every row has a clone size; where given, it reads once, few, many or a size class.

cdr3_aa | v_call | clone_size
CASSPVQGSSYEQYF | TRBV18 | .
CASSAHYFTLADTQYF | TRBV9 | few
CASSLDYRSSYEQYF | TRBV27 | .
CASSLALDRVNQPQHF | TRBV7-2 | few
CASTVLASGSFEQFF | TRBV5-6 | many
CASSLASSSAGYEQYF | TRBV7-2 | few
CASSPSGGAGEKLFF | TRBV7-9 | few
CASSLSFTVSYEQYF | TRBV5-6 | .
CASSPDGNTDTQYF | TRBV6-5 | .
CASKVGGDYEQYF | TRBV28 | .
CASSAGKGEQFF | TRBV25-1 | many
CASSPTGTSGDEQYF | TRBV5-1 | many
CASSIAGGETQYF | TRBV19 | .
CACTRDRLYNEQFF | TRBV30 | .
CASSPRATNEKLFF | TRBV18 | few
CASRGPNTEAFF | TRBV6-6 | .
CASSLGGDDTEAFF | TRBV7-9 | many